The entry that follows covers one T cell receptor (beta chain) sequence. Its antigen is not identified. The investigators amplified TCR beta CDR3 regions from RNA transcripts. The HTBI primer set was used in a first-round RT-PCR of the TCR CDR3. One entry per CDR3 protein results from TCRdb running MiXCR on the multiplex PCR reads. The sample contains fewer than 550,000 distinct CDR3 sequences, approximately 25% of which appear only once. Per the germline V gene, CDR1 is MDHEN and CDR2 is SYDVKM. This CDR3 spans 14 amino acids. The V end was cut by 2 bases, the J end by 6 bases, with 14 bases between. These data come from a study of T cells in Graves' hyperthyroidism and ophthalmopathy. Points from the study as a whole: Ophthalmopathy onset followed model prediction by a median roughly 6 months.

The source material was blood. This chain connects TRBV28 to TRBJ2-7; a weak D match, TRBD1 (7 bases). This receptor was obtained from a woman between 25 and 40 years old with Graves' ophthalmopathy. The CDR3 DNA follows: TGTGCCAGCAGTTTAGGGCAGGGGGGTGTCGAGCAGTACTTC. Translating gives CASSLGQGGVEQYF.